This is a list of T cell receptor beta chains from one sample in a study of response to subunit inactivated influenza vaccine. Via MiXCR, TCRdb re-called the RT-PCR reads, giving one row per CDR3 protein. Among approximately 500,000 distinct CDR3 sequences listed, over 10% were seen once. The sample here was PBMCs from blood, taken 40 to 50 days after vaccination. The receptors come from a man aged 50 to 60 who received an inactivated influenza vaccine. Both conserved end residues are part of each CDR3. Fields, in order: D gene, clone size, V gene, J gene, CDR3 protein, CDR3 DNA. The D gene is left open where the match is weak. Only part of the rows carry a size: once, few, many, or a class if the clone is expanded.

TRBD2	.	TRBV11-2	TRBJ2-3	CASSLRTSGRVIYGTDTQYF	TGTGCCAGCAGCTTAAGGACTAGCGGGAGAGTTATATACGGCACAGATACGCAGTATTTT
.	few	TRBV20-1	TRBJ2-7	CSAKRTGYDEQYF	TGCAGTGCTAAACGAACAGGGTACGACGAGCAGTACTTC
.	many	TRBV7-9	TRBJ2-7	CASSAGHPLEQYF	TGTGCCAGCAGCGCCGGACACCCCCTCGAGCAGTACTTC
TRBD2	many	TRBV7-3	TRBJ2-1	CASSSGLAVINEQFF	TGTGCCAGCAGCTCGGGACTAGCGGTAATCAATGAGCAGTTCTTC
TRBD2	.	TRBV28	TRBJ2-1	CASSISGIRGNEQFF	TGTGCCAGCAGCATTAGCGGGATTCGAGGAAATGAGCAGTTCTTC
TRBD1	.	TRBV7-2	TRBJ1-5	CASSWGQGNQPQHF	TGTGCCAGCAGCTGGGGACAGGGGAATCAGCCCCAGCATTTT
.	.	TRBV10-3	TRBJ1-1	CATLPGASTEAFF	TGTGCCACCCTGCCGGGGGCATCCACTGAAGCTTTCTTT
.	.	TRBV11-2	TRBJ2-2	CASSLGAGALTGELFF	TGTGCCAGCAGCCTCGGAGCAGGGGCCCTCACCGGGGAGCTGTTTTTT
TRBD2	.	TRBV7-2	TRBJ2-2	CVSSLRKNSGLAGSTGELFF	TGTGTCAGCAGCTTGCGAAAAAACTCCGGACTAGCGGGATCTACCGGGGAGCTGTTTTTT
TRBD1	many	TRBV5-1	TRBJ2-3	CASSHGQGGRTDTQYF	TGCGCCAGCAGCCACGGACAGGGGGGACGGACAGATACGCAGTATTTT
.	.	TRBV11-1	TRBJ2-5	CASSPKRRPGLSQETQYF	TGTGCCAGCAGCCCAAAACGCCGACCGGGACTGAGCCAAGAGACCCAGTACTTC
TRBD2	.	TRBV7-7	TRBJ2-5	CASSRGLAGLETQYF	TGTGCCAGCAGTCGGGGGCTAGCGGGATTAGAGACCCAGTACTTC
.	many	TRBV9	TRBJ1-3	CASSVVPTQGNTIYF	TGTGCCAGCAGCGTAGTACCGACTCAAGGAAACACCATATATTTT
TRBD1	.	TRBV20-1	TRBJ2-7	CSAARDRGIGEQYF	TGCAGTGCCGCAAGGGACAGGGGGATTGGCGAGCAGTACTTC
.	.	TRBV10-3	TRBJ2-2	CAISGTATGELFF	TGTGCCATCAGTGGAACAGCTACCGGGGAGCTGTTTTTT
.	.	TRBV6-1	TRBJ2-3	CASRRTRFFTDTQYF	TGTGCCAGCAGGAGGACACGTTTTTTCACAGATACGCAGTATTTT